The present entry profiles one T cell receptor (beta chain) with its context. Making TCR cDNA involved 5'RACE template switching, which added UMIs and a universal primer site. Each CDR3 protein gets one entry after TCRdb re-called the 5' RACE reads with MiXCR. Altogether 100,000 to 150,000 distinct CDR3 sequences are present, over 12% being singletons, with the ten largest covering roughly 43%. This specimen belongs to a study of T cells after yellow fever vaccination. The overall study: It was SMART-Seq v4 Ultra Low Input that prepared the fractions with low cell numbers.

Trimming removed 4 bases from V and 1 base from J, with 7 bases in between. CDR3 length: 12 amino acids. Germline lookup yields CDR1 SQVTM and CDR2 ANQGSEA. V and J are TRBV29-1 and TRBJ1-1, with D unresolved. This clonotype was obtained from a man aged 18 to 30 who received the YFV17D yellow fever vaccine. This specimen was CD8+ T cells sorted from PBMCs, taken 5 days after the yellow fever booster vaccination. DNA of the CDR3: TGCAGCGTTGGTCCGGAGAACACTGAAGCTTTCTTT. Amino acids: CSVGPENTEAFF. Complete variable domain (other parts from reference TRBV29-1 and TRBJ1-1): SAVISQKPSRDICQRGTSLTIQCQVDSQVTMMFWYRQQPGQSLTLIATANQGSEATYESGFVIDKFPISRPNLTFSTLTVSNMSPEDSSIYLCSVGPENTEAFFGQGTRLTVV.